This entry lists 20 T cell receptor beta chains sequenced from one sample in a study of T cells in Graves' hyperthyroidism and ophthalmopathy. Amplified regions were TCR beta CDR3 sequences from RNA transcripts. Using the HTBI primer set, a first-round RT-PCR was run on the TCR CDR3. Each CDR3 protein is one row after TCRdb ran MiXCR on the multiplex PCR reads. Of 370,000 or so distinct CDR3 sequences listed, about 14% are singletons. The sequencing sample was made of blood. These receptors were taken from a man aged 25-45 years with Graves' hyperthyroidism that later progressed to Graves' ophthalmopathy.

The chain has TRBV20-1 and TRBJ1-5; no reliable D call. Trimming cost V 3 bases and J 0 bases, with 15 bases left between them. This CDR3 has 16 residues. The germline gives CDR1 DFQATT, CDR2 SNEGSKA (reference sequence). DNA for the CDR3: TGCAGTGCTAGGGATCCTTACTCTTATAGCAATCAGCCCCAGCATTTT. This gives the protein CSARDPYSYSNQPQHF.

This clonotype occurred a few times. The chain couples TRBV6-1 to TRBJ2-3, with unresolved D. V dropped 5 bases and J dropped 5 bases, with 11 bases sitting between them. This CDR3 has 13 amino acids. In germline, CDR1 is MNHNS, CDR2 SASEGT. Here the CDR3 reads CASSLQSGDTQYF. The CDR3 DNA sequence: TGTGCCAGCAGTTTACAGAGTGGAGATACGCAGTATTTT.

This clonotype has a count of ten or more. The rearrangement joins TRBV2 to TRBJ2-2; 12 bases are shared with TRBD2. The germline V gene encodes CDR1 SNHLY and CDR2 FYNNEI. This CDR3 has 17 residues. The V segment lost 4 bases and the J segment 7 bases; nucleotides outside the gene matches: 10. As DNA, the CDR3 is TGTGCCAGCAGTGCTGGACTAGCGGGGAAGAGGGACGGGGAGCTGTTTTTT. The encoded protein is CASSAGLAGKRDGELFF.

This clonotype turned up a few times. The V and J genes are TRBV11-2 and TRBJ1-6, with D maybe TRBD1 (6 bases). Germline loops: CDR1 SGHAT, CDR2 FQNNGV. The length of the CDR3 is 15 residues. The ends were cut back, 1 base at V and 6 bases at J, with 10 bases in the middle. CDR3 sequence reads: CASSLARTVNSPLHF. In DNA, the CDR3 is TGTGCCAGCAGCTTAGCCCGGACAGTTAATTCACCCCTCCACTTT.

The chain recombines TRBV4-2 with TRBJ1-4; the match to TRBD1 covers 9 bases. The CDR3 covers 18 residues. Germline values: CDR1 LGHNA, CDR2 YNFKEQ. The V gene end was trimmed by 2 bases and the J gene end by 7 bases; junction bases not matched to a gene: 14. CDR3 DNA sequence: TGTGCCAGCAGCCAAAAGACAGGGGGTAAATTTAACGCTGAAAAACTGTTTTTT. It specifies CASSQKTGGKFNAEKLFF.

In its sample, this clonotype was seen a few times. The genes are TRBV25-1 and TRBJ1-2; 9 bases align to TRBD1. After removal of 2 bases from V and 5 bases from J, the junction contained 9 bases not matched to a gene. The germline V gene encodes CDR1 MGHDK and CDR2 SYGVNS. The length of the CDR3 is 16 residues. The CDR3 DNA reads TGTGCCAGCAGTGAAGTCACAGGGGGCGCCGGGTATGGCTACACCTTC. Its translation is CASSEVTGGAGYGYTF.

This clonotype was observed a handful of times. The V call is TRBV5-1, the J call TRBJ2-2, with D hard to call. Germline V gene lookup returns CDR1 SGHRS and CDR2 YFSETQ. Deletions cut 2 bases from V and 2 bases from J, with 7 bases between. This CDR3 region has 14 residues. DNA for the CDR3: TGCGCCAGCAGCTTAGGTTATAACACCGGGGAGCTGTTTTTT. It translates to CASSLGYNTGELFF.

The V gene is TRBV7-9, the J gene TRBJ2-3, with 10 bases fitting TRBD2. The junction had 6 bases not matched to a gene; V was cut back by 2 bases and J by 4 bases. The length of the CDR3 is 16 residues. Germline values: CDR1 SEHNR, CDR2 FQNEAQ (reference sequence). CDR3 coding DNA: TGTGCCAGCAGCTTACCCCTAGCGGGGGCCTCAGATACGCAGTATTTT. The encoded protein is CASSLPLAGASDTQYF.

This clonotype appeared many times. This chain links TRBV13 with TRBJ2-3, with D maybe TRBD1 (6 bases). Trimming removed 3 bases from V and 1 base from J, with 14 bases in between. CDR1 and CDR2 (germline): PRHDT, FYEKMQ (reference sequence). The CDR3 has 16 amino acids. CDR3 in amino acids: CASSFYGAGGTDTQYF. CDR3 nucleotides: TGTGCCAGCAGCTTCTACGGGGCAGGGGGCACAGATACGCAGTATTTT. The complete variable domain, with remaining parts taken from reference TRBV13 and TRBJ2-3, reads AAGVIQSPRHLIKEKRETATLKCYPIPRHDTVYWYQQGPGQDPQFLISFYEKMQSDKGSIPDRFSAQQFSDYHSELNMSSLELGDSALYFCASSFYGAGGTDTQYFGPGTRLTVL.

This clonotype was counted ten times or more. J is TRBJ2-7 and V is TRBV7-9; D is ambiguous. This CDR3 comprises 14 residues. The ends were cut back, 2 bases at V and 2 bases at J, with 10 bases in the middle. Germline V lookup: CDR1 SEHNR, CDR2 FQNEAQ (reference sequence). The CDR3 DNA reads as TGTGCCAGCAGCTTAATGGTAGATACCTACGAGCAGTACTTC. Its translation: CASSLMVDTYEQYF. Full variable domain (remainder filled in from reference TRBV7-9 and TRBJ2-7): DTGVSQNPRHKITKRGQNVTFRCDPISEHNRLYWYRQTLGQGPEFLTYFQNEAQLEKSRLLSDRFSAERPKGSFSTLEIQRTEQGDSAMYLCASSLMVDTYEQYFGPGTRLTVT.

This clonotype was seen a handful of times. The chain has TRBV6-1 and TRBJ2-7; D uncertain. Germline CDR1 MNHNS, CDR2 SASEGT. This CDR3 has 11 amino acids. Trimming removed 5 bases from V and 9 bases from J, with 11 bases in between. The DNA for the CDR3 is TGTGCCAGCAGTCCCTTGTTGGTGCAGTACTTC. Its translation is CASSPLLVQYF.

The chain employs TRBV20-1 and TRBJ1-5; a weak D match, TRBD1 (6 bases). The CDR3 runs 13 residues. Trimming shortened V by 6 bases and J by 2 bases, and 11 bases separated the two germline ends. CDR1 is DFQATT and CDR2 is SNEGSKA in the germline V gene (reference sequence). CDR3 loop: CSAPSGGNQPQHF. The DNA for the CDR3 is TGCAGTGCCCCCTCAGGGGGCAATCAGCCCCAGCATTTT.

The rearrangement joins TRBV12-3 or TRBV12-4 to TRBJ2-1; perhaps TRBD1 as D (6 bases). There are 12 residues in the CDR3. V was shortened by 6 bases and J by 6 bases, with 9 bases between the two germline ends. This CDR3 reads CASRTGFNEQFF. The CDR3 nucleotides read TGTGCCAGCAGAACAGGGTTCAATGAGCAGTTCTTC.

This clonotype was detected ten times or more. The chain recombines TRBV6-1 with TRBJ1-1, with D hard to call. Between the trimmed V and J ends, which lost 11 bases and 1 base, there was a span of 14 bases. CDR3 length: 13 amino acids. Germline CDR1 is MNHNS and CDR2 is SASEGT. This CDR3 reads CAGRGEGNTEAFF. CDR3 in DNA: TGTGCCGGCCGTGGGGAGGGGAACACTGAAGCTTTCTTT.

This clonotype showed up just a few times. This chain links TRBV24-1 with TRBJ2-1; TRBD1 agrees at 11 bases. CDR3 length equals 16 residues. Trimming at V came to 4 bases and at J to 8 bases, leaving 9 bases not matched to a gene. Germline CDR1 KGHDR, CDR2 SFDVKD. The DNA for the CDR3 is TGTGCCACCAGTGACCTCGGACAGGGGGCAATGGATGAGCAGTTCTTC. This codes for CATSDLGQGAMDEQFF.

The chain combines TRBV20-1 with TRBJ2-7; 7 bases line up with TRBD1. From germline, CDR1 is DFQATT and CDR2 SNEGSKA (reference sequence). This CDR3 comprises 11 residues. V gave up 5 bases and J gave up 2 bases; unmatched junction bases: 0. The CDR3 region is CSAGTAYEQYF. The DNA for the CDR3 is TGCAGTGCTGGGACAGCCTACGAGCAGTACTTC.

Many counts were recorded for this clonotype. The chain recombines TRBV30 with TRBJ2-7, with D hard to call. Germline V gene data show CDR1 as GTSNPN and CDR2 as SVGIG (reference sequence). V was clipped by 5 bases and J by 0 bases, with 8 bases between them. This CDR3 comprises 12 residues. CDR3 DNA sequence: TGTGCCTGGGACTCGAGCTCCTACGAGCAGTACTTC. Translating gives CAWDSSSYEQYF.

At least ten counts were recorded for this clonotype. The CDR3 DNA sequence: TGTGCCAGCAGCTTTAACTATGGCTACACCTTC. This translates into CASSFNYGYTF. The J gene is TRBJ1-2, the V gene TRBV7-2, with no clear D. The CDR3 contains 11 residues. Germline-derived CDR1 and CDR2 are SGHTA and FQGNSA. V was cut by 3 bases and J by 1 base, with 0 bases left in between.

This chain's CDR3 is CASSLQGAPGYTF. CDR3 DNA sequence: TGTGCCAGCAGCCTACAGGGGGCGCCTGGCTACACCTTC. The chain employs TRBV6-1 and TRBJ1-2; the match to TRBD1 covers 9 bases. Trimming took 6 bases from V and 7 from J; bases not matched to a gene: 6. CDR3 size: 13 residues. Germline CDR1 is MNHNS and CDR2 is SASEGT.

This clonotype was seen many times. The chain employs TRBV18 and TRBJ2-1; 11 bases fit TRBD2. The CDR3 loop spans 16 amino acids. Germline lookup yields CDR1 KGHSH and CDR2 LQKENI. V was clipped by 4 bases and J by 5 bases; unmatched bases: 7. This chain's CDR3 is CASSLLAGGKNNEQFF. CDR3 nucleotide sequence: TGTGCCAGCTCACTCCTAGCGGGGGGAAAAAACAATGAGCAGTTCTTC.